The 20 T cell receptor beta chains below all came from one sample that was sequenced in a study of blood T cell repertoires in COVID-19. Profiling relied on immunoSEQ multiplex PCR, and the TCRdb table lists in-frame clones only, not all of them. This table holds about 240,000 clones, 84% found once. The sample comprised peripheral blood. Every receptor here comes from a man aged 50-60 years with acute or convalescent COVID-19.

On this clone itself: The sample has other DNA sequences that encode this CDR3 too. The V call is TRBV19, the J call TRBJ1-5, with D maybe TRBD1 (6 bases). Germline V gene sequence: CDR1 LNHDA, CDR2 SQIVND (reference sequence). The CDR3 covers 15 residues. Trimming left V 3 bases short and J 2 bases short, with 11 bases between. CDR3 loop: CASSIPGVGNQPQHF. CDR3 nucleotide sequence: TGTGCCAGTAGTATTCCAGGGGTTGGCAATCAGCCCCAGCATTTT.

The V gene is TRBV7-6, the J gene TRBJ1-1; 7 bases map to TRBD1. CDR3 length: 13 residues. V lost 5 bases to trimming and J lost 4 bases; unmatched junction nucleotides: 4. Germline CDR1 reads SGHVS; CDR2 reads FNYEAQ. This chain's CDR3 is CASSARQGTEAFF. The CDR3 DNA follows: TGTGCCAGCAGCGCAAGACAGGGCACTGAAGCTTTCTTT.

The chain uses TRBV29-1 and TRBJ2-2; D is perhaps TRBD1 (6 bases). This CDR3 has 20 amino acids. CDR1 and CDR2 from the germline V gene are SQVTM and ANQGSEA. With 4 bases removed from V and 0 bases from J, the gap between germline ends came to 27 bases. The CDR3 spells CSVGGPAGHPTGTNTGELFF. CDR3 in DNA: TGCAGCGTTGGTGGGCCCGCCGGCCACCCAACAGGGACGAACACCGGGGAGCTGTTTTTT.

This chain connects TRBV3-1 (or the pseudogene TRBV3-2) to TRBJ1-5; a weak D match, TRBD1 (5 bases). Germline V gene lookup returns CDR1 LGHDT and CDR2 YNNKEL (reference sequence). With 0 bases removed from V and 7 bases from J, the gap between germline ends came to 13 bases. The CDR3 has 15 amino acids. CDR3 DNA sequence: TGTGCCAGCAGCCAAGAGTGGGGGGTAGACCAGCCCCAGCATTTT. This translates into CASSQEWGVDQPQHF.

The J gene is TRBJ1-2, the V gene TRBV5-5; TRBD1 aligns across 10 bases. V was pared by 4 bases and J by 4 bases, with 10 bases of the junction left unmatched. Per germline, CDR1 SGHKS and CDR2 YYEKEE (reference sequence). The CDR3 is 16 residues long. The CDR3: CASSLQAGTGAYGYTF. For the CDR3, the DNA is TGTGCCAGCAGCCTACAGGCCGGGACAGGGGCCTATGGCTACACCTTC.

A few counts support this clone. V is TRBV10-3 and J is TRBJ2-7, with unresolved D. V lost 4 bases to trimming and J lost 3 bases, with 7 bases between them. The CDR3 has 12 residues. CDR1 is ENHRY and CDR2 is SYGVKD in the germline V gene. The CDR3: CAISAASYEQYF. CDR3 coding DNA: TGTGCCATCAGTGCAGCTAGCTACGAGCAGTACTTC.

The V call is TRBV10-3, the J call TRBJ2-7, with 12 bases matching TRBD2. The length of the CDR3 is 16 residues. Unmatched junction bases numbered 7, after V lost 3 bases and J lost 4 bases. Germline CDR1 reads ENHRY; CDR2 reads SYGVKD. CDR3 bases: TGTGCCATCAGTGATACGACTAGCGGGAGTACTTACGAGCAGTACTTC. It codes for CAISDTTSGSTYEQYF.

The rearrangement links TRBV27 to TRBJ2-7; 12 bases agree with TRBD2. J was trimmed by 4 bases and V by 6 bases; bases with no gene match: 1. CDR1 is MNHEY, CDR2 SMNVEV, per germline (reference sequence). CDR3 length: 13 residues. CDR3 sequence (DNA): TGTGCCAGCAGACTAGCGGGAGGATACGAGCAGTACTTC. Translation gives CASRLAGGYEQYF.

The rearrangement joins TRBV7-9 to TRBJ2-7; TRBD2 matches at 13 bases. The germline CDR1 and CDR2 sequences are SEHNR and FQNEAQ (reference sequence). The CDR3 contains 15 residues. After removal of 3 bases from V and 5 bases from J, the junction contained 4 bases not matched to a gene. This CDR3 reads CASSFGLAGANEQYF. The CDR3, as DNA: TGTGCCAGCAGCTTTGGACTAGCGGGAGCTAACGAGCAGTACTTC.

The chain couples TRBV5-1 to TRBJ1-3, with D unclear. V was shortened by 4 bases and J by 3 bases, with 11 bases between the two germline ends. There are 14 residues in the CDR3. Germline assignment: CDR1 SGHRS and CDR2 YFSETQ. In DNA, the CDR3 is TGCGCCAGCAGCCCGAGCGGGGTTGGAAACACCATATATTTT. This sequence encodes CASSPSGVGNTIYF.

This clone was seen once. The CDR3 coding sequence is TGTGCCAGCAGTGACCTACCCTACAATGAGCAGTTCTTC. It is translated as CASSDLPYNEQFF. The V and J genes are TRBV6-4 and TRBJ2-1; D is uncertain. Looked up from germline, CDR1 is MRHNA and CDR2 is SNTAGT. Trimming cost V 2 bases and J 2 bases, with 4 bases left between them. The CDR3 is 13 amino acids.

This chain connects TRBV28 to TRBJ2-1; D is possibly TRBD2 (5 bases). The ends were cut back, 6 bases at V and 9 bases at J, with 9 bases in the middle. The CDR3 runs to 11 residues. CDR1 and CDR2 from the germline V gene are MDHEN and SYDVKM. The CDR3 sequence is CASRSAGEQFF. The CDR3 DNA reads as TGTGCCAGCAGATCTGCGGGTGAGCAGTTCTTC.

The chain joins TRBV18 to TRBJ2-5; 8 bases are shared with TRBD1. Unmatched junction bases numbered 7, after V lost 0 bases and J lost 4 bases. The CDR3 contains 16 residues. Germline V gene sequence: CDR1 KGHSH, CDR2 LQKENI. CDR3 nucleotide sequence: TGTGCCAGCTCACCACCGGGCCCTCAGGGGGCAGAGACCCAGTACTTC. It specifies CASSPPGPQGAETQYF. Complete variable domain (other parts from reference TRBV18 and TRBJ2-5): NAGVMQNPRHLVRRRGQEARLRCSPMKGHSHVYWYRQLPEEGLKFMVYLQKENIIDESGMPKERFSAEFPKEGPSILRIQQVVRGDSAAYFCASSPPGPQGAETQYFGPGTRLLVL.

The rearrangement uses TRBV5-1 and TRBJ2-5; tentatively, D is TRBD1 (6 bases). The CDR3 is made up of 15 amino acids. The V and J ends lost 4 bases and 2 bases respectively, with 15 bases between them. Germline CDR1 is SGHRS and CDR2 is YFSETQ. CDR3 residues: CASSGGQSPQETQYF. CDR3 in DNA: TGCGCCAGCAGCGGTGGACAGTCGCCTCAAGAGACCCAGTACTTC. Together with reference TRBV5-1 and TRBJ2-5, the CDR3 gives the full variable domain: KAGVTQTPRYLIKTRGQQVTLSCSPISGHRSVSWYQQTPGQGLQFLFEYFSETQRNKGNFPGRFSGRQFSNSRSEMNVSTLELGDSALYLCASSGGQSPQETQYFGPGTRLLVL.

The CDR3 region has the DNA TGTGCCAGCTCACCCTCCCTTGACAGGGCTGGAAACACCATATATTTT. Translating it yields CASSPSLDRAGNTIYF. The chain carries TRBV18 and TRBJ1-3; 7 bases fit TRBD1. Germline lookup yields CDR1 KGHSH and CDR2 LQKENI. This CDR3 has 16 residues. V gave up 3 bases and J gave up 2 bases; unmatched junction bases: 7.

Only one count was recorded for this clone. The V gene is TRBV9, the J gene TRBJ1-1; TRBD1 aligns across 8 bases. V was pared by 4 bases and J by 3 bases, with 11 bases of the junction left unmatched. Germline V gives CDR1 SGDLS, CDR2 YYNGEE. The CDR3 loop spans 16 amino acids. The CDR3 nucleotides read TGTGCCAGCAGCCCGAGCCCCACAGGGGGGGACACTGAAGCTTTCTTT. Translated: CASSPSPTGGDTEAFF. Using reference TRBV9 and TRBJ1-1 for the parts outside the CDR3, the full variable domain is DSGVTQTPKHLITATGQRVTLRCSPRSGDLSVYWYQQSLDQGLQFLIQYYNGEERAKGNILERFSAQQFPDLHSELNLSSLELGDSALYFCASSPSPTGGDTEAFFGQGTRLTVV.

This clone was seen only once. This sequence joins TRBV9 and TRBJ1-3; D unresolved. This CDR3 is 16 amino acids long. V lost 8 bases to trimming and J lost 1 base, with 19 bases between them. Germline CDR1 is SGDLS and CDR2 is YYNGEE. CDR3 residues: CARISGRSGSGNTIYF. CDR3 coding DNA: TGTGCCAGGATATCAGGTAGATCTGGGTCTGGAAACACCATATATTTT.

The chain is built from TRBV18 and TRBJ2-3; 8 nucleotides agree with TRBD2. Germline V gives CDR1 KGHSH, CDR2 LQKENI. The CDR3 totals 15 residues. V dropped 3 bases and J dropped 7; count of bases not matched to a gene: 9. DNA for the CDR3: TGTGCCAGCTCACCCGAGCGGGAGCTAATGAATACGCAGTATTTT. Protein sequence: CASSPERELMNTQYF.

The genes are TRBV6-6 and TRBJ2-1; D not resolved. The ends were cut back, 2 bases at V and 3 bases at J, with 5 bases in the middle. CDR3 length: 13 amino acids. Germline V gene lookup returns CDR1 MNHNY and CDR2 SVGAGI (reference sequence). As DNA, the CDR3 is TGTGCCAGCAGTTACCGCAGCTACAATGAGCAGTTCTTC. Translation: CASSYRSYNEQFF.

Here the CDR3 DNA reads TGTGCCTGGAGTCCCACGGGAGTGAATTCACCCCTCCACTTT. Translated: CAWSPTGVNSPLHF. The rearrangement uses TRBV30 and TRBJ1-6; D not resolved. Germline values: CDR1 GTSNPN, CDR2 SVGIG (reference sequence). V dropped 2 bases and J dropped 7 bases, with 12 bases sitting between them. CDR3 length: 14 amino acids.